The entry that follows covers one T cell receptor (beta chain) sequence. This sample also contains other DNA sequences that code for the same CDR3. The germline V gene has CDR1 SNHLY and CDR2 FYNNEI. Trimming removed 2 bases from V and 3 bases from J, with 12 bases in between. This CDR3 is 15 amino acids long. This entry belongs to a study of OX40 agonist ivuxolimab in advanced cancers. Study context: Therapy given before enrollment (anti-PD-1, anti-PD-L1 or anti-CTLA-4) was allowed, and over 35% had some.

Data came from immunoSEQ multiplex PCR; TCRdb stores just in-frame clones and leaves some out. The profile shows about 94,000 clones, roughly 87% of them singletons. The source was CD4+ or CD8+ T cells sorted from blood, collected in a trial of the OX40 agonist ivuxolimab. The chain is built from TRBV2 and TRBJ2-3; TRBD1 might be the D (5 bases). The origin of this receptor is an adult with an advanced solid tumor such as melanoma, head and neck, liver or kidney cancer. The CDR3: CASSEPGLGTDTQYF. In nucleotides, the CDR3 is TGTGCCAGCAGTGAACCAGGGTTGGGGACAGATACGCAGTATTTT. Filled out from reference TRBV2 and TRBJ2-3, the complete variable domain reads EPEVTQTPSHQVTQMGQEVILRCVPISNHLYFYWYRQILGQKVEFLVSFYNNEISEKSEIFDDQFSVERPDGSNFTLKIRSTKLEDSAMYFCASSEPGLGTDTQYFGPGTRLTVL.